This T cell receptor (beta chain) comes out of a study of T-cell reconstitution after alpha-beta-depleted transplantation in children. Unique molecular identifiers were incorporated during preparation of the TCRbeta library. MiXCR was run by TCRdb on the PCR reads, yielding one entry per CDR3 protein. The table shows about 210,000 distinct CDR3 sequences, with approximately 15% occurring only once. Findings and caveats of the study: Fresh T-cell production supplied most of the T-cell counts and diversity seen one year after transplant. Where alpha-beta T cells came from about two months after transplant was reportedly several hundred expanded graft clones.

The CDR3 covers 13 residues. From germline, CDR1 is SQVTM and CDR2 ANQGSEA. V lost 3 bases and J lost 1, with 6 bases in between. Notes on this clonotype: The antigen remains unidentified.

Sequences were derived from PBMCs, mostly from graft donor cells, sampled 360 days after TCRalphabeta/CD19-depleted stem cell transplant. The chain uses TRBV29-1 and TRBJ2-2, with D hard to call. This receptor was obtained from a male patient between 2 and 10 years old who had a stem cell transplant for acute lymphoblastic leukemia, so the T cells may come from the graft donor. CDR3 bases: TGCAGCGTTGAGGTAGAGAACACCGGGGAGCTGTTTTTT. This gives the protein CSVEVENTGELFF.